Listed here are 25 T cell receptor beta chains from one sample, sequenced in a study of blood T cell repertoires in COVID-19. Assay used: immunoSEQ multiplex PCR; TCRdb lists only in-frame clones, some missing. The table lists more than 200,000 clones, approximately 90% of them singletons. The sequencing input was PBMCs or T cells enriched from blood (not recorded which). The receptor source for this set is a man between 35 and 55 years old who had recovered from COVID-19.

The rearrangement links TRBV3-1 (or the pseudogene TRBV3-2) to TRBJ1-6, with D possibly being TRBD1 (5 bases). Germline values: CDR1 LGHDT, CDR2 YNNKEL (reference sequence). Trimming shortened V by 6 bases and J by 2 bases, and 23 bases separated the two germline ends. This CDR3 contains 19 residues. The CDR3 DNA reads TGTGCCAGCAGAAAAAACAGGACGGCCCACATGACCTATAATTCACCCCTCCACTTT. Protein product: CASRKNRTAHMTYNSPLHF.

This CDR3 reads CASRTTGGNYGYTF. The CDR3 DNA is TGTGCCAGCAGGACGACAGGGGGCAACTATGGCTACACCTTC. This chain joins TRBV28 and TRBJ1-2; 10 bases are shared with TRBD1. The V gene's germline CDR1 is MDHEN and CDR2 SYDVKM. The CDR3 is 14 amino acids. The trim removed 6 bases at V and 2 bases at J, leaving 3 bases unmatched.

The chain has TRBV5-6 and TRBJ1-1; D gene unclear. Deletions cut 0 bases from V and 8 bases from J, with 20 bases between. The CDR3 runs 16 residues. Germline V gene sequence: CDR1 SGHDT, CDR2 YYEEEE. DNA for the CDR3: TGTGCCAGCAGCTTGGGCGGACTCGGGATCATATCAGAAGCTTTCTTT. This translates into CASSLGGLGIISEAFF.

The V call is TRBV4-3, the J call TRBJ1-4, with TRBD1 matching over 9 bases. The V gene end was trimmed by 4 bases and the J gene end by 3 bases; junction bases not matched to a gene: 6. The CDR3 extends over 16 amino acids. Looked up from germline, CDR1 is LGHNA and CDR2 is YSLEER. In DNA, the CDR3 is TGCGCCAGCAGCCGGGGACAGGGCGAGGCTAATGAAAAACTGTTTTTT. This gives the protein CASSRGQGEANEKLFF.

The V call is TRBV15, the J call TRBJ1-2, with D unresolved. The germline gives CDR1 LNHNV, CDR2 YYDKDF (reference sequence). This CDR3 spans 12 amino acids. V was pared by 3 bases and J by 2 bases, with 4 bases between. The CDR3 coding sequence is TGTGCCACCAGCAGGAGAAACTATGGCTACACCTTC. This encodes CATSRRNYGYTF.

The rearrangement joins TRBV2 to TRBJ2-3; weak D call: TRBD2 (5 bases). The CDR3 covers 12 residues. CDR1 is SNHLY, CDR2 FYNNEI, per germline. Trimming shortened V by 8 bases and J by 2 bases, and 8 bases separated the two germline ends. CDR3 nucleotide sequence: TGTGCCAGCTTGGAGGTCACAGATACGCAGTATTTT. The encoded protein is CASLEVTDTQYF.

The rearrangement joins TRBV7-8 to TRBJ1-5; unclear D gene. The CDR3 sequence is 15 residues long. V was shortened by 0 bases and J by 1 base, with 7 bases between the two germline ends. CDR1 is SGHVS, CDR2 FQNEAQ, per germline. The CDR3 DNA sequence: TGTGCCAGCAGCTTAGCGGCCGTGAGCAATCAGCCCCAGCATTTT. Residues: CASSLAAVSNQPQHF.

J is TRBJ1-6 and V is TRBV6-2 or TRBV6-3, with a possible D match to TRBD1 (5 bases). Germline CDR1 is MNHEY and CDR2 is SVGEGT. V lost 5 bases and J 9 bases, leaving 11 bases between the germline ends. This CDR3 region has 13 residues. The CDR3 sequence: CASSMEGFSPLHF. DNA for the CDR3: TGTGCCAGCAGTATGGAGGGGTTTTCACCCCTCCACTTT.

This chain connects TRBV28 to TRBJ2-7; 7 bases match TRBD2. The V gene end was trimmed by 8 bases and the J gene end by 4 bases; junction bases not matched to a gene: 8. Germline V gene lookup returns CDR1 MDHEN and CDR2 SYDVKM. The CDR3 is 13 amino acids. In DNA form, the CDR3 reads TGTGCCAGCCTCCCCTGGCGGGAGTACGAGCAGTACTTC. Translated, it gives CASLPWREYEQYF.

The V and J genes are TRBV4-3 and TRBJ2-1, with 9 bases lining up with TRBD2. Trimming took 0 bases from V and 13 from J; bases not matched to a gene: 13. Looked up from germline, CDR1 is LGHNA and CDR2 is YSLEER. This CDR3 region has 16 residues. The CDR3 coding sequence is TGCGCCAGCAGCCAAGATCTCGGTAGCGGGGGTTTTGGACAGTTCTTC. This encodes CASSQDLGSGGFGQFF.

This chain connects TRBV7-3 to TRBJ1-2; a possible D gene is TRBD1 (5 bases). This CDR3 comprises 13 residues. Trimming removed 5 bases from V and 0 bases from J, with 7 bases in between. Germline V gene data show CDR1 as SGHTA and CDR2 as FQGTGA. The CDR3 is CASSLDTNYGYTF. CDR3 DNA: TGTGCCAGCAGCCTGGACACTAACTATGGCTACACCTTC.

The CDR3 loop reads CASSNRSRALTEAFF. The CDR3 nucleotides read TGTGCCAGCAGCAATAGGTCCAGGGCCCTCACTGAAGCTTTCTTT. The chain uses TRBV21-1 and TRBJ1-1; TRBD1 is the table's D call and was not checked against the DNA. TRBV21-1 is reported as a pseudogene. CDR3 length: 15 residues.

V gene TRBV28 combines with J gene TRBJ2-5, with 9 bases aligning to TRBD1. The V gene's germline CDR1 is MDHEN and CDR2 SYDVKM. The J segment lost 3 bases and the V segment lost 4 bases, leaving 12 bases of the junction unmatched. The CDR3 loop spans 17 amino acids. The CDR3 here is CASSSPWAGTGKETQYF. The CDR3 nucleotides are TGTGCCAGCAGTTCTCCCTGGGCCGGGACAGGGAAAGAGACCCAGTACTTC.

The J gene is TRBJ1-2, the V gene TRBV2; TRBD1 matches at 7 bases. The CDR3 totals 12 residues. J gave up 6 bases and V 5 bases, and 3 bases lay outside the gene matches. Germline-derived CDR1 and CDR2 are SNHLY and FYNNEI. The CDR3 DNA follows: TGTGCCAGCAGTCGTACAGGGGATGGCTACACCTTC. It translates to CASSRTGDGYTF. Filled out from reference TRBV2 and TRBJ1-2, the complete variable domain reads EPEVTQTPSHQVTQMGQEVILRCVPISNHLYFYWYRQILGQKVEFLVSFYNNEISEKSEIFDDQFSVERPDGSNFTLKIRSTKLEDSAMYFCASSRTGDGYTFGSGTRLTVV.

V gene TRBV19 combines with J gene TRBJ1-1; the D is unclear. The CDR3 is made up of 13 amino acids. Germline V lookup: CDR1 LNHDA, CDR2 SQIVND (reference sequence). V gave up 3 bases and J gave up 6 bases, with 11 bases separating them. The CDR3 bases are TGTGCCAGTAGTATTTTTGTGGAGGCTGAAGCTTTCTTT. It encodes CASSIFVEAEAFF.

V and J are TRBV5-8 and TRBJ2-1; a possible D gene is TRBD1 (5 bases). CDR3 length: 13 residues. The germline gives CDR1 SGHTS, CDR2 YDEGEE. V lost 0 bases and J lost 10, with 11 bases in between. CDR3 residues: CASSLDLWGEQFF. The CDR3 DNA reads TGTGCCAGCAGCTTGGACCTCTGGGGCGAGCAGTTCTTC.

The chain has TRBV28 and TRBJ1-1; D unclear. The CDR3 is 13 amino acids. V lost 7 bases, J lost 0 bases, and 9 bases lay in between. Germline V gene lookup returns CDR1 MDHEN and CDR2 SYDVKM. The CDR3 DNA reads as TGTGCCAGCATCAGATTGATGAACACTGAAGCTTTCTTT. It encodes CASIRLMNTEAFF.

The chain employs TRBV6-5 and TRBJ1-2; D is uncertain. The length of the CDR3 is 11 residues. CDR1 MNHEY and CDR2 SVGAGI come from the germline V gene. V was cut by 6 bases and J by 5 bases, with 7 bases left in between. The CDR3 coding sequence is TGTGCCAGCAGCGATACTTATGGCTACACCTTC. Translation gives CASSDTYGYTF.

The rearrangement uses TRBV10-3 and TRBJ2-7; 9 nucleotides line up with TRBD1. CDR3 length equals 21 residues. Germline trimming cut 6 bases from V and 0 bases from J; bases unmatched to any gene: 24. CDR1 is ENHRY, CDR2 SYGVKD, per germline. CDR3 loop: CAIRGGSNPGQGDSYSYEQYF. CDR3 DNA: TGTGCCATCAGGGGGGGAAGTAACCCGGGACAGGGCGATTCTTACTCCTACGAGCAGTACTTC.

The J gene is TRBJ2-1, the V gene TRBV28; TRBD1 might be the D (6 bases). V lost 8 bases to trimming and J lost 5 bases, with 19 bases between them. This CDR3 region has 15 residues. Germline CDR1 MDHEN, CDR2 SYDVKM. The CDR3 reads CASLKPGQPNNEQFF. CDR3 bases: TGTGCCAGCCTTAAACCGGGACAACCCAACAATGAGCAGTTCTTC.

The chain uses TRBV5-1 and TRBJ1-1, with a weak D call TRBD1 (5 bases). CDR1 SGHRS and CDR2 YFSETQ come from the germline V gene. CDR3 length: 16 residues. With 4 bases removed from V and 0 bases from J, the gap between germline ends came to 16 bases. DNA of the CDR3: TGCGCCAGCAGCCCCAACAGGCCAGACCTGAACACTGAAGCTTTCTTT. It encodes CASSPNRPDLNTEAFF.

The chain links TRBV4-1 to TRBJ2-3; 7 bases align to TRBD1. V shed 4 bases and J 1 base; nucleotides not matched to a gene: 5. Germline V lookup: CDR1 MGHRA, CDR2 YSYEKL. The CDR3 is made up of 15 amino acids. The CDR3 coding sequence is TGCGCCAGCAGCCGTACCGGGACAGGCACAGATACGCAGTATTTT. Its protein product is CASSRTGTGTDTQYF.

This rearrangement joins TRBV30 to TRBJ1-6; TRBD1 matches 7 bases. Germline assignment: CDR1 GTSNPN and CDR2 SVGIG (reference sequence). This CDR3 has 13 residues. With V trimmed by 7 bases and J by 1 base, 1 base remained unmatched. This CDR3 reads CASGGSYNSPLHF. In nucleotides, the CDR3 is TGTGCCTCAGGGGGATCCTATAATTCACCCCTCCACTTT.

The chain employs TRBV30 and TRBJ2-7; D is possibly TRBD2 (6 bases). The CDR3 is 12 residues long. The germline gives CDR1 GTSNPN, CDR2 SVGIG (reference sequence). V lost 1 base and J lost 3, with 7 bases in between. The CDR3 DNA reads TGTGCCTGGAGTGAGGAGGGCTACGAGCAGTACTTC. Translation gives CAWSEEGYEQYF.

The chain carries TRBV7-3 and TRBJ2-2; 7 nucleotides agree with TRBD2. Germline CDR1 is SGHTA and CDR2 is FQGTGA. The trim removed 1 base at V and 1 base at J, leaving 3 bases unmatched. This CDR3 contains 16 residues. In DNA form, the CDR3 reads TGTGCCAGCAGCTTAAATGGCGGGAGGAACACCGGGGAGCTGTTTTTT. It is translated as CASSLNGGRNTGELFF.